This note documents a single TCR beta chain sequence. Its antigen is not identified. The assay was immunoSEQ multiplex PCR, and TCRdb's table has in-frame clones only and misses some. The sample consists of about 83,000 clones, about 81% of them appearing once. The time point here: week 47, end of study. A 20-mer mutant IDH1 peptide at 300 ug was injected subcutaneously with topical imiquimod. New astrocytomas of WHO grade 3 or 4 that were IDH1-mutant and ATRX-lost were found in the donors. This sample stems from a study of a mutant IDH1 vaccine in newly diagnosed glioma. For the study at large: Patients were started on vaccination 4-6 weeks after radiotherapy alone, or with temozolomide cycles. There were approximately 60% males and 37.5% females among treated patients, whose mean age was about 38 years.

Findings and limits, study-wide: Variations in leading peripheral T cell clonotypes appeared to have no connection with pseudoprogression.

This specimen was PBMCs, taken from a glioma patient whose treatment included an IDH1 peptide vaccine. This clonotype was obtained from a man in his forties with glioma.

CDR3 bases: TGCGCCAGCAGCCAAGTCGACTTAGGGACAACTAATGAAAAACTGTTTTTT. Amino acid sequence: CASSQVDLGTTNEKLFF. The chain couples TRBV4-1 to TRBJ1-4; no definite D call. Looked up from germline, CDR1 is MGHRA and CDR2 is YSYEKL. The CDR3 covers 17 residues. Between the trimmed V and J ends, which lost 1 base and 0 bases, there was a span of 12 bases.